This T cell receptor (beta chain) was captured by sequencing in a study of Ad26.COV2.S vaccination and SARS-CoV-2 variants. Indicated treatment: 15 to 20 received Ad26.COV2.S at low or high dose, single or two shots; several received placebo; per-sample allocation not given. The study sampled participants on day 63 after the first vaccine or placebo injection. Measured with immunoSEQ multiplex PCR; TCRdb has only the in-frame clones, and not every one. The sample comprises around 300,000 clones, around 90% of which are singletons, and around 5.8% rests with the top ten. CDR1 is LGHNA and CDR2 is YSLEER in the germline V gene. The CDR3 sequence is 15 residues long. The germline V and J ends were trimmed by 0 bases and 6 bases, with 12 bases remaining between them. Study-level results: Comparable non-spike TCR breadth was observed in vaccine and placebo recipients.

This clone is a singleton in its sample. The antigen is not known. V and J are TRBV4-3 and TRBJ2-1, with D uncertain. Sequencing was performed on peripheral blood, taken in a trial of Ad26.COV2.S vaccine versus placebo. The clonotype originates from a person between 18 and 65 years old who received the Ad26.COV2.S COVID-19 vaccine or a placebo. The DNA for the CDR3 is TGCGCCAGCAGCCAAGATAGGGCCAGACTCAATGAGCAGTTCTTC. As protein: CASSQDRARLNEQFF.